One and the same sample provided the 27 T cell receptor beta chains below, sequenced in a study of shared clonotypes between healthy human individuals. Clones were sequenced by immunoSEQ multiplex PCR, and TCRdb holds only the in-frame ones, with some missing. The sample yields about 2.4 million clones, more than 80% seen once. The specimen sequenced was naive CD4+ T cells sorted from blood. Noted subset: CD45RA+ positively selected. All receptors come from a man in his late teens or twenties in good health.

This clone was seen only once. This chain joins TRBV7-2 and TRBJ2-1; TRBD1 is a possible D gene (8 bases). The CDR3 contains 15 residues. With 5 bases removed from V and 7 bases from J, the gap between germline ends came to 18 bases. Germline V gene lookup returns CDR1 SGHTA and CDR2 FQGNSA. The CDR3 nucleotides read TGTGCCAGCAGCCTGACAGGGGAGGGACTAAATGAGCAGTTCTTC. It translates to CASSLTGEGLNEQFF.

In nucleotides, the CDR3 is TGTGCCTGGGGACTAACTGGACGACTACAAGAGACCCAGTACTTC. It is translated as CAWGLTGRLQETQYF. The chain combines TRBV30 with TRBJ2-5, with D maybe TRBD2 (6 bases). The V gene's germline CDR1 is GTSNPN and CDR2 SVGIG (reference sequence). V lost 5 bases to trimming and J lost 2 bases, with 18 bases between them. There are 15 residues in the CDR3.

This clone was counted once. The chain couples TRBV2 to TRBJ2-1; TRBD2 agrees at 13 bases. V lost 7 bases, J lost 5 bases, and 5 bases stayed unmatched. The germline V gene has CDR1 SNHLY and CDR2 FYNNEI. The CDR3 loop spans 15 amino acids. The CDR3 DNA reads TGTGCCAGCACCTGGACTAGCGGGAGAGACAATGAGCAGTTCTTC. Its translation: CASTWTSGRDNEQFF.

This chain connects TRBV18 to TRBJ2-7; tentatively, D is TRBD1 (5 bases). The V and J ends lost 6 bases and 3 bases respectively, with 15 bases between them. Germline V gene data show CDR1 as KGHSH and CDR2 as LQKENI. This CDR3 contains 14 residues. CDR3 in amino acids: CASSKKGINYEQYF. CDR3 DNA: TGTGCCAGCTCGAAGAAGGGGATTAACTACGAGCAGTACTTC.

This chain connects TRBV7-4 to TRBJ1-4, with D unclear. Per the germline V gene, CDR1 is SGHVT and CDR2 is SQSDAQ. The V and J ends lost 1 base and 0 bases respectively, with 12 bases between them. The CDR3 contains 17 residues. The CDR3 DNA follows: TGTGCCAGCAGCTTAGTCCCTCAGGCAACAACTAATGAAAAACTGTTTTTT. Encoded protein: CASSLVPQATTNEKLFF. The entire variable domain, with the rest obtained from reference TRBV7-4 and TRBJ1-4, is as follows: GAGVSQSPRYKVAKRGRDVALRCDSISGHVTLYWYRQTLGQGSEVLTYSQSDAQRDKSGRPSGRFSAERPERSVSTLKIQRTEQGDSAVYLCASSLVPQATTNEKLFFGSGTQLSVL.

Remarks on this clone: The identical CDR3 is also encoded by other nucleotide sequences in the sample. DNA for the CDR3: TGCGCCAGCAGCCTTGGCCTACAGGAGACCCAGTACTTC. It codes for CASSLGLQETQYF. The chain uses TRBV5-1 and TRBJ2-5; D not resolved. V lost 4 bases to trimming and J lost 5 bases, with 12 bases between them. Germline CDR1 is SGHRS and CDR2 is YFSETQ. The CDR3 runs to 13 residues.

The rearrangement uses TRBV6-1 and TRBJ2-1, with D possibly TRBD1 on 6 matching bases. V lost 4 bases to trimming and J lost 3 bases, with 13 bases between them. Germline loops: CDR1 MNHNS, CDR2 SASEGT. The CDR3 contains 15 residues. The CDR3 DNA sequence: TGTGCCAGCAGTGCTGAGGGGGTCGGCTACAATGAGCAGTTCTTC. It specifies CASSAEGVGYNEQFF.

With respect to this clone: Since no conserved phenylalanine or tryptophan closes the CDR3, a read error is the likely cause. No DNA is shown, since the ends of the CDR3 on it are uncertain; the CDR3 is the one TCRdb lists. The rearrangement links TRBV5-1 to TRBJ1-2; the table assigns TRBD1, which was not confirmed against the DNA. The CDR3 has 11 amino acids, counting both end residues. The germline CDR1 and CDR2 sequences are SGHRS and YFSETQ. CDR3 region: CASSLNGTAQG.

The genes are TRBV19 and TRBJ2-6, with D maybe TRBD2 (7 bases). The CDR3 loop spans 18 amino acids. Trimming removed 0 bases at V and 2 bases at J, with 14 bases between. Germline V gives CDR1 LNHDA, CDR2 SQIVND (reference sequence). The CDR3 spells CASSIDRGGVPGANVLTF. In nucleotides, the CDR3 is TGTGCCAGTAGTATAGACCGCGGGGGCGTCCCTGGGGCCAACGTCCTGACTTTC.

About this clone itself: Different DNA sequences within this sample yield the same CDR3. This rearrangement joins TRBV5-4 to TRBJ2-7; D possibly corresponds to TRBD1 (6 bases). This CDR3 region has 14 residues. CDR1 and CDR2 from the germline V gene are SGHNT and YYREEE (reference sequence). Trimming removed 4 bases at V and 2 bases at J, with 13 bases between. The DNA for the CDR3 is TGTGCCAGCAGCCTGACTACAGGGCCCTACGAGCAGTACTTC. Its protein is CASSLTTGPYEQYF. The variable domain in full, completed from reference TRBV5-4 and TRBJ2-7, reads ETGVTQSPTHLIKTRGQQVTLRCSSQSGHNTVSWYQQALGQGPQFIFQYYREEENGRGNFPPRFSGLQFPNYSSELNVNALELDDSALYLCASSLTTGPYEQYFGPGTRLTVT.

The rearrangement uses TRBV11-1 and TRBJ2-1; D is ambiguous. Trimming took 5 bases from V and 6 from J, leaving 11 bases between them. The CDR3 contains 13 residues. CDR1 SGHAT and CDR2 FQDESV come from the germline V gene (reference sequence). The CDR3 DNA reads as TGTGCCAGCAGCAACCAACAGACCAATGAGCAGTTCTTC. Protein: CASSNQQTNEQFF.

V and J are TRBV6-5 and TRBJ2-7, with D possibly being TRBD2 (5 bases). Trimming pared 0 bases from V and 3 bases from J, leaving 15 bases between. This CDR3 comprises 16 residues. Germline V CDR1 and CDR2: MNHEY, SVGAGI. The DNA for the CDR3 is TGTGCCAGCAGTTACTCCCGGACTCCCTCCTACTACGAGCAGTACTTC. Its translation is CASSYSRTPSYYEQYF.

This chain links TRBV30 with TRBJ1-3; D is unclear. Trimming shortened V by 5 bases and J by 1 base, and 9 bases separated the two germline ends. The CDR3 extends over 13 amino acids. Germline values: CDR1 GTSNPN, CDR2 SVGIG (reference sequence). The CDR3 DNA follows: TGTGCCTGGGAAAGAAATTCTGGAAACACCATATATTTT. This encodes CAWERNSGNTIYF.

To note about this clone: Its ends do not fully match the called genes, so a read error is possible. The chain uses TRBV27 and TRBJ2-4, with unresolved D. The CDR3 extends over 15 amino acids. Germline CDR1 is MNHEY and CDR2 is SMNVEV (reference sequence). For the CDR3, the DNA is TGTGCCAGCATCAGGAGCAGACTCTCACCCCCAAAAGGGCACTTC. Translation: CASIRSRLSPPKGHF.

This chain uses TRBV19 with TRBJ2-6; D uncertain. This CDR3 is built from 14 residues. V shed 7 bases and J shed 2 bases, with 9 bases lying between them. Per germline, CDR1 LNHDA and CDR2 SQIVND (reference sequence). The CDR3 nucleotides are TGTGCCAGTATGTGGCAAGCTGGGGCCAACGTCCTGACTTTC. Translating gives CASMWQAGANVLTF.

The sample holds one count of this clone. The DNA for the CDR3 is TGTGCCAGCAGTTACCTCCGGGAGGCCTTATCCTACGAGCAGTACTTC. This sequence encodes CASSYLREALSYEQYF. This chain joins TRBV6-6 and TRBJ2-7, with TRBD2 matching over 7 bases. CDR1 MNHNY and CDR2 SVGAGI come from the germline V gene (reference sequence). The CDR3 is made up of 16 amino acids. V lost 2 bases, J lost 1 base, and 8 bases stayed unmatched.

The chain joins TRBV11-3 to TRBJ2-3, with TRBD2 identical over 16 bases. CDR1 is SGHNT and CDR2 is YENEEA in the germline V gene. CDR3 length: 18 amino acids. Losses at the gene ends were 5 bases for V and 3 bases for J; bases not matched to a gene: 8. CDR3 in DNA: TGTGCCAGCAGCGCCGGGACTAGCGGGGGGGCCGGTACAGATACGCAGTATTTT. Residues: CASSAGTSGGAGTDTQYF.

The rearrangement uses TRBV30 and TRBJ1-4; no definite D call. The CDR3 has 13 residues. With 2 bases removed from V and 2 bases from J, the gap between germline ends came to 6 bases. Looked up from germline, CDR1 is GTSNPN and CDR2 is SVGIG (reference sequence). The CDR3 protein is CAWSRRTNEKLFF. CDR3 coding DNA: TGTGCCTGGAGTCGCCGGACTAATGAAAAACTGTTTTTT. The variable domain in full, completed from reference TRBV30 and TRBJ1-4, reads SQTIHQWPATLVQPVGSPLSLECTVEGTSNPNLYWYRQAAGRGLQLLFYSVGIGQISSEVPQNLSASRPQDRQFILSSKKLLLSDSGFYLCAWSRRTNEKLFFGSGTQLSVL.

The V gene is TRBV10-3, the J gene TRBJ2-5; D remains unclear. The CDR3 has 12 amino acids. Looked up from germline, CDR1 is ENHRY and CDR2 is SYGVKD. The V end lost 3 bases, the J end lost 5 bases, and 7 bases lay between the germline ends. CDR3 protein: CAISEWAETQYF. As DNA, the CDR3 is TGTGCCATCAGTGAATGGGCGGAGACCCAGTACTTC.

This clone was recorded once. The rearrangement joins TRBV5-1 to TRBJ2-4, with a weak D call TRBD2 (6 bases). In germline, CDR1 is SGHRS, CDR2 YFSETQ. V lost 0 bases and J lost 7, with 14 bases in between. This CDR3 has 15 amino acids. The DNA for the CDR3 is TGCGCCAGCAGCTTGGCCCTCGGGGGAGACAACATTCAGTACTTC. As protein: CASSLALGGDNIQYF.

The rearrangement uses TRBV10-1 and TRBJ2-3, with D possibly called TRBD1 or TRBD2 (6 bases each). Trimming removed 3 bases at V and 2 bases at J, with 12 bases between. This CDR3 has 15 amino acids. Germline assignment: CDR1 WNHNN and CDR2 SYGVQD (reference sequence). CDR3 nucleotide sequence: TGCGCCAGCAGTGAAGGGGGGACTTTCACAGATACGCAGTATTTT. This gives the protein CASSEGGTFTDTQYF.

The J gene is TRBJ2-5, the V gene TRBV7-9, with a weak D call TRBD2 (5 bases). The CDR3 sequence is 12 residues long. CDR1 and CDR2 from the germline V gene are SEHNR and FQNEAQ (reference sequence). The V end was cut by 7 bases, the J end by 7 bases, with 13 bases between. For the CDR3, the DNA is TGTGCCAGCACCCCCACGGGGTGGACCCAGTACTTC. Amino acids: CASTPTGWTQYF.

The J gene is TRBJ1-2, the V gene TRBV27; D is unresolved. V was trimmed by 6 bases and J by 7 bases, leaving 18 bases between them. This CDR3 is 14 amino acids long. Germline V lookup: CDR1 MNHEY, CDR2 SMNVEV (reference sequence). CDR3 nucleotide sequence: TGTGCCAGCAGACTTAATATACTGCTCGGTGGCTACACCTTC. This gives the protein CASRLNILLGGYTF.

This sequence joins TRBV28 and TRBJ2-2, with D hard to call. The ends were cut back, 10 bases at V and 0 bases at J, with 15 bases in the middle. The CDR3 has 15 amino acids. The V gene's germline CDR1 is MDHEN and CDR2 SYDVKM. The CDR3 DNA reads as TGTGCCACCCACCTCGCAGGCGCGAACACCGGGGAGCTGTTTTTT. Its protein product is CATHLAGANTGELFF.

The chain couples TRBV19 to TRBJ1-1; TRBD1 might be the D (6 bases). The CDR3 has 15 amino acids. The V gene's germline CDR1 is LNHDA and CDR2 SQIVND (reference sequence). V gave up 9 bases and J gave up 1 base, with 18 bases separating them. CDR3 amino acids: CASRGYRAKNTEAFF. CDR3 DNA sequence: TGTGCCAGCCGAGGGTACAGGGCTAAGAACACTGAAGCTTTCTTT.

This rearrangement joins TRBV10-2 to TRBJ1-6; D not certain. Trimming cost V 0 bases and J 8 bases, with 29 bases left between them. The CDR3 totals 21 residues. Germline-derived CDR1 and CDR2 are WSHSY and SAAADI. The CDR3 sequence: CASSESTFRSGGNPRDSPLHF. As DNA, the CDR3 is TGCGCCAGCAGTGAGTCGACCTTTCGCAGCGGCGGAAATCCTCGGGATTCACCCCTCCACTTT.

CDR3 region: CASSSFGTPRAGELFF. DNA for the CDR3: TGTGCCAGCAGCTCTTTCGGGACACCCAGGGCCGGGGAGCTGTTTTTT. V and J are TRBV21-1 and TRBJ2-2; the table assigns TRBD1, which was not confirmed against the DNA. TRBV21-1 is flagged as a pseudogene. This CDR3 comprises 16 residues.